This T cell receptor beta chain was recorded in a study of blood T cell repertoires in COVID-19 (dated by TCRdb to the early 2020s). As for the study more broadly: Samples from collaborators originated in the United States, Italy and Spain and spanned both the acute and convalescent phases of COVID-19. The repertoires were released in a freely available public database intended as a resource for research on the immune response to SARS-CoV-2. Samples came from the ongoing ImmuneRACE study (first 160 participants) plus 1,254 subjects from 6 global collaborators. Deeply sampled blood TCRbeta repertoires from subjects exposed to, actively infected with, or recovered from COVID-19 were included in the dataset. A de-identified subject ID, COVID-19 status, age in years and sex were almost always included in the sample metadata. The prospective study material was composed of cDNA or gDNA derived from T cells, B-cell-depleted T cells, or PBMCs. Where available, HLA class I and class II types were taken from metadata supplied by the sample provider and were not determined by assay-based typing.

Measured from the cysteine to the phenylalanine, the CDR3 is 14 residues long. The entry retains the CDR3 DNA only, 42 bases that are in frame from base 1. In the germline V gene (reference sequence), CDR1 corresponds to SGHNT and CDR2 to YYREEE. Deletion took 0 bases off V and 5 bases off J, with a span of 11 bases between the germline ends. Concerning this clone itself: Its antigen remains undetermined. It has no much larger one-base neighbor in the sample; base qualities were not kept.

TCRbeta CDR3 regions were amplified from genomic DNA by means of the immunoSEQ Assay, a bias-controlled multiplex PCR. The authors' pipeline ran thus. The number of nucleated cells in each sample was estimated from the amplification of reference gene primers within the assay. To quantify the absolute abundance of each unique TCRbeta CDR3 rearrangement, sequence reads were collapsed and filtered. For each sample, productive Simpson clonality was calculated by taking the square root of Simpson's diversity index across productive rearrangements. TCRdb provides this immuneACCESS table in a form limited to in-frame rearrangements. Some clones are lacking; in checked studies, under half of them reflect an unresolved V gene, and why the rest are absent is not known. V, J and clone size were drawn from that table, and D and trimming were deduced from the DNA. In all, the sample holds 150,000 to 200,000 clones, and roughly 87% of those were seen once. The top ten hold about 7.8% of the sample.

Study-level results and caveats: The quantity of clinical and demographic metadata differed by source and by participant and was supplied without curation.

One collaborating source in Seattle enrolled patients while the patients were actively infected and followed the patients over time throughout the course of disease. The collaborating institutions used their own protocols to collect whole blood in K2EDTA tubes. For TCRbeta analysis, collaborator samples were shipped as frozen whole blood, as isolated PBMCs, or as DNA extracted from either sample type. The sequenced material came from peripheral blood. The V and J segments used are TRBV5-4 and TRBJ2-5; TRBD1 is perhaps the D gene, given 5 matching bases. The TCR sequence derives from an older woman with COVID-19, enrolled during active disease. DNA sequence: TGTGCCAGCAGCTTGGGTGGGGCTCGTGAGACCCAGTACTTC. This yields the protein CASSLGGARETQYF.